This T cell receptor beta chain was profiled in a study of T-cell reconstitution after alpha-beta-depleted transplantation in children. This sample's TCRbeta library carried unique molecular identifier barcodes. TCRdb itself ran the PCR reads through MiXCR, one entry per CDR3 protein. The sample includes hundreds of thousands of distinct CDR3 sequences, 16% seen only once; the top ten take approximately 1.1%. This clonotype came up many times. The germline V gene has CDR1 DFQATT and CDR2 SNEGSKA (reference sequence). V shed 2 bases, J shed 5 bases, and the junction held 11 bases outside the gene matches. This CDR3 has 16 amino acids.

The V gene is TRBV20-1, the J gene TRBJ2-2; 7 bases are a match to TRBD1. The source material was PBMCs from the stem cell graft donor, sampled from the stem cell graft. This TCR was sampled from a human donor who donated a stem cell graft to a child with acute myeloid leukemia. The CDR3: CSARSPGQSITGELFF. CDR3 DNA sequence: TGCAGTGCTAGATCCCCGGGACAGTCGATTACCGGGGAGCTGTTTTTT.